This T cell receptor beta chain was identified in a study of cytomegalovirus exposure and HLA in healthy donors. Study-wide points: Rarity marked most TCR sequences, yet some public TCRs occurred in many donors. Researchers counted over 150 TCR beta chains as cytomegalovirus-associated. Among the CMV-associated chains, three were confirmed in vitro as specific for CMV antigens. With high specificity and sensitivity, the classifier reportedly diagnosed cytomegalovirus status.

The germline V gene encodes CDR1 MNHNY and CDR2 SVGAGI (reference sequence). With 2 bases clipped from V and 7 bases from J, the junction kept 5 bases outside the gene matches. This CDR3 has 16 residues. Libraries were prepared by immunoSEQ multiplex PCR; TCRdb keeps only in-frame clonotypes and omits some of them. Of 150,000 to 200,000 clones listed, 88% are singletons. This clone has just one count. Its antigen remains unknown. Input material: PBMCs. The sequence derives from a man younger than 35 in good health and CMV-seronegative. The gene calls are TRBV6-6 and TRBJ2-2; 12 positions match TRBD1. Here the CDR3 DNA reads TGTGCCAGCAGTTACCTGGGACAGGGGGCGATCGGGGAGCTGTTTTTT. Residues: CASSYLGQGAIGELFF.